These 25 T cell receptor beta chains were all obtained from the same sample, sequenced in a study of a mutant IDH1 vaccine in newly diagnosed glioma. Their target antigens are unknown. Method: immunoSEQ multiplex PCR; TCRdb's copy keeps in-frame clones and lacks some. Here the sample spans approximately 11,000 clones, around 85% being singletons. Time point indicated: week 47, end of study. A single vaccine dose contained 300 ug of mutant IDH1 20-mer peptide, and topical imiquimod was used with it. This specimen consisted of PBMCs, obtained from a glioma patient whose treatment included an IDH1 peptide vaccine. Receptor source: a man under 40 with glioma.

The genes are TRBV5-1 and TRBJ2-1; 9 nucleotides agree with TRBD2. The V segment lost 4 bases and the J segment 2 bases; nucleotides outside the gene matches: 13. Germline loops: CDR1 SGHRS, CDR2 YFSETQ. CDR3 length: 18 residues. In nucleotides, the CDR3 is TGCGCCAGCAGCCTCCGGGTGTGGCTAGCGGGAACCTACAATGAGCAGTTCTTC. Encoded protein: CASSLRVWLAGTYNEQFF.

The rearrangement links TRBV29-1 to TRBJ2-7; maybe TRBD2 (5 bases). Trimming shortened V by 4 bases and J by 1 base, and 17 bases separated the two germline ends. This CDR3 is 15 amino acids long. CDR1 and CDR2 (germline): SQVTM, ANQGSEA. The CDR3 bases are TGCAGCGTTGTAAAAGGTTTGGCGGGTTCCTACGAGCAGTACTTC. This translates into CSVVKGLAGSYEQYF.

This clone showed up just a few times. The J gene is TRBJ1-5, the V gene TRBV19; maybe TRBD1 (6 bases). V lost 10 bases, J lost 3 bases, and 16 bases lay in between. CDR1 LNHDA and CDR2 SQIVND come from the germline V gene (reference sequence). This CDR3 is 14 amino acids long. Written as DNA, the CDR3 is TGTGCCAACGCCGGGACACTACCCAATCAGCCCCAGCATTTT. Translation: CANAGTLPNQPQHF. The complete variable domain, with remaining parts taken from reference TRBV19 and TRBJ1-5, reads DGGITQSPKYLFRKEGQNVTLSCEQNLNHDAMYWYRQDPGQGLRLIYYSQIVNDFQKGDIAEGYSVSREKKESFPLTVTSAQKNPTAFYLCANAGTLPNQPQHFGDGTRLSIL.

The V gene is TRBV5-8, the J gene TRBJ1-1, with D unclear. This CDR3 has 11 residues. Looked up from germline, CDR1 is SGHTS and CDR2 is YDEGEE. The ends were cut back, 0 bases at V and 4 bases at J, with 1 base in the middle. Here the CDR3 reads CASSLATEAFF. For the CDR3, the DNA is TGTGCCAGCAGCTTGGCCACTGAAGCTTTCTTT.

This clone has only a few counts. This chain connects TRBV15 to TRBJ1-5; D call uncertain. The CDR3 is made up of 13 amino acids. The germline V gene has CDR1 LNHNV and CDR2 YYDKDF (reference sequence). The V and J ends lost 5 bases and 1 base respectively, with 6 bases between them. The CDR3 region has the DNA TGTGCCACCAGCTGGGCCAGCAATCAGCCCCAGCATTTT. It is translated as CATSWASNQPQHF.

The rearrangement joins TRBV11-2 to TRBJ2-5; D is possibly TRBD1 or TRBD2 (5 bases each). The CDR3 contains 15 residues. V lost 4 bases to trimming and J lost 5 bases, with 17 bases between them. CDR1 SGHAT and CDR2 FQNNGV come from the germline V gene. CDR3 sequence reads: CASSSSQGDRETQYF. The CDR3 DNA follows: TGTGCCAGCAGCTCAAGCCAGGGAGACCGGGAGACCCAGTACTTC.

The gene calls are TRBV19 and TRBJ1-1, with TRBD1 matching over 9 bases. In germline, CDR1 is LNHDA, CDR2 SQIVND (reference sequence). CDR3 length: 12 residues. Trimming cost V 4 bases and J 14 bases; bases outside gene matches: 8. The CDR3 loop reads CASSNRDRERFF. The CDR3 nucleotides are TGTGCCAGTAGTAACCGGGACAGGGAAAGGTTCTTT.

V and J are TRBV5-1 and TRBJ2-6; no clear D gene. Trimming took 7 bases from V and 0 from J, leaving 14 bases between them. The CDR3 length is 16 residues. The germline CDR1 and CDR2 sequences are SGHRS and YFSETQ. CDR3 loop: CASGMNSISGANVLTF. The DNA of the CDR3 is TGCGCCAGCGGAATGAACAGTATCTCTGGGGCCAACGTCCTGACTTTC.

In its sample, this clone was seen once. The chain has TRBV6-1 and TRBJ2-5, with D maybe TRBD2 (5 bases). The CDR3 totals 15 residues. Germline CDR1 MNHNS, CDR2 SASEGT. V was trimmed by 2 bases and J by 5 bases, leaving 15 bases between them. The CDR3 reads CASSEQEAWVETQYF. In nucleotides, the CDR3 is TGTGCCAGCAGTGAACAGGAGGCTTGGGTTGAGACCCAGTACTTC.

The CDR3 nucleotides read TGTGCCAGCAGCTTCGGTCAGGGCGGCTATGGCTACACCTTC. It yields the protein CASSFGQGGYGYTF. The chain has TRBV13 and TRBJ1-2; TRBD1 might be the D (5 bases). V was trimmed by 3 bases and J by 4 bases, leaving 12 bases between them. The germline gives CDR1 PRHDT, CDR2 FYEKMQ (reference sequence). CDR3 length: 14 amino acids.

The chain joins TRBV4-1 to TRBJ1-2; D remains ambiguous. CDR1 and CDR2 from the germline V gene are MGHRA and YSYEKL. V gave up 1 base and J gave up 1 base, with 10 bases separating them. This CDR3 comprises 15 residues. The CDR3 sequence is CASSQGTANNYGYTF. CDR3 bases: TGCGCCAGCAGCCAAGGGACTGCGAATAACTATGGCTACACCTTC.

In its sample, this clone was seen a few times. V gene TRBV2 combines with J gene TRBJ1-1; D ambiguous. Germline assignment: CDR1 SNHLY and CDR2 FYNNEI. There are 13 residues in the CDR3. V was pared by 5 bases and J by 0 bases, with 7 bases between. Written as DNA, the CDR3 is TGTGCCAGCAGTCGAGAATTGAACACTGAAGCTTTCTTT. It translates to CASSRELNTEAFF.

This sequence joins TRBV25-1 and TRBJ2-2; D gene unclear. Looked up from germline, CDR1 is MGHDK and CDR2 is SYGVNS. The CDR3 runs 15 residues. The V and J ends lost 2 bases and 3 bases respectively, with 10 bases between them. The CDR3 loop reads CASSEGWAYTGELFF. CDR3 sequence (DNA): TGTGCCAGCAGTGAAGGCTGGGCCTACACCGGGGAGCTGTTTTTT.

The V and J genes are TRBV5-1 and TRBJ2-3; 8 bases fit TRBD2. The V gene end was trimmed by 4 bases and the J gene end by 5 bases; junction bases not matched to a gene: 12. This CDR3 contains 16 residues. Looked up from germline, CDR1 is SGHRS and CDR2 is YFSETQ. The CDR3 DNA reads TGCGCCAGCAGCCGTAACACGGGAGGGGTTGGAGATACGCAGTATTTT. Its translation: CASSRNTGGVGDTQYF.

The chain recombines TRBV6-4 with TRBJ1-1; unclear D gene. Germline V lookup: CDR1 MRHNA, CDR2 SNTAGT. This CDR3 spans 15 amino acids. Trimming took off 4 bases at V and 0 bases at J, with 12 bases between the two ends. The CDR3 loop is CASSALPDLNTEAFF. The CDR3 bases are TGTGCCAGCAGTGCCTTACCGGACTTGAACACTGAAGCTTTCTTT.

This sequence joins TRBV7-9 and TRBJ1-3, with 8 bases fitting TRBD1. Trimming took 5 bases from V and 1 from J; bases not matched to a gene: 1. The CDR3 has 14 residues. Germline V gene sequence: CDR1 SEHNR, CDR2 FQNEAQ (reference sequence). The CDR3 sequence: CASSQGASGNTIYF. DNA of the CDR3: TGTGCCAGCAGCCAGGGGGCTTCTGGAAACACCATATATTTT.

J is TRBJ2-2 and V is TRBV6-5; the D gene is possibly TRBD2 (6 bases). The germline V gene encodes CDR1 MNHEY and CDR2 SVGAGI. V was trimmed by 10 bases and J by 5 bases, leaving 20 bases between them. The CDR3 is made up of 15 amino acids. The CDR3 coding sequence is TGTGCCACCACTTCACAACGGGAGACGACCGGGGAGCTGTTTTTT. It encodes CATTSQRETTGELFF.

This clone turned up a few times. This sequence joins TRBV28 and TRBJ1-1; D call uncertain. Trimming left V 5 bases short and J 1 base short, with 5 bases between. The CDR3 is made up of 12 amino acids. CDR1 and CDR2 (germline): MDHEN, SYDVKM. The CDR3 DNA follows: TGTGCCAGCAGTATAACGAACACTGAAGCTTTCTTT. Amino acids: CASSITNTEAFF.

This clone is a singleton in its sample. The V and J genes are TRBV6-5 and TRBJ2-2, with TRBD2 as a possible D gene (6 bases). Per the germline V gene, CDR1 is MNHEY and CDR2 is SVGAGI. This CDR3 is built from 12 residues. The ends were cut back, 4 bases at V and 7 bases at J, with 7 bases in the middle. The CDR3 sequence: CASSWGDGELFF. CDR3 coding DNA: TGTGCCAGCAGTTGGGGGGACGGGGAGCTGTTTTTT.

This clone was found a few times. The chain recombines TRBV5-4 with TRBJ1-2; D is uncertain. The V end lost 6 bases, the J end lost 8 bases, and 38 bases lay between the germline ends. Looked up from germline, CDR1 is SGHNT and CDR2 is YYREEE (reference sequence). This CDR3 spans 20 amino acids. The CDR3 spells CASTLGVLGMGRPDRYGYTF. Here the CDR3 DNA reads TGTGCCAGCACCCTGGGTGTTTTGGGGATGGGCAGACCAGACCGGTACGGCTACACCTTC.

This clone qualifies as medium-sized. CDR3 loop: CASSPRGRDGYTF. The CDR3 DNA reads TGTGCCAGCAGCCCCCGGGGCAGGGATGGCTACACCTTC. This sequence joins TRBV7-9 and TRBJ1-2, with D perhaps matching TRBD1 (5 bases). The CDR3 length is 13 residues. The V and J ends lost 5 bases and 6 bases respectively, with 13 bases between them. Germline V gene data show CDR1 as SEHNR and CDR2 as FQNEAQ (reference sequence).

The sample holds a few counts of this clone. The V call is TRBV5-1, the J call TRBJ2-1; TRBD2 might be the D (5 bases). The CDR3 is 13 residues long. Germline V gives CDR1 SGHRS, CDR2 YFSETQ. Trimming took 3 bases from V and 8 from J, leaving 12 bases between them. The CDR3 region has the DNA TGCGCCAGCAGCTCGGGATGGGAAGATGAGCAGTTCTTC. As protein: CASSSGWEDEQFF.

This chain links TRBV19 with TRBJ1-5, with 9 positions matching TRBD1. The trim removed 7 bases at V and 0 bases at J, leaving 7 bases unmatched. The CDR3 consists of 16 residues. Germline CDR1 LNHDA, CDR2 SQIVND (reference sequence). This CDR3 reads CASTKGQGNSNQPQHF. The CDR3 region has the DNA TGTGCCAGTACTAAGGGACAGGGAAATAGCAATCAGCCCCAGCATTTT.

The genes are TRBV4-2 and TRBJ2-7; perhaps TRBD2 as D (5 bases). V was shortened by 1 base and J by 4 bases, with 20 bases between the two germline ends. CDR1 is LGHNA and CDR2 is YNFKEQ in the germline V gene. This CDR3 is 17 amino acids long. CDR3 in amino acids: CASSQVNGVKGLYEQYF. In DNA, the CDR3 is TGTGCCAGCAGCCAAGTTAACGGGGTAAAAGGGCTTTACGAGCAGTACTTC.

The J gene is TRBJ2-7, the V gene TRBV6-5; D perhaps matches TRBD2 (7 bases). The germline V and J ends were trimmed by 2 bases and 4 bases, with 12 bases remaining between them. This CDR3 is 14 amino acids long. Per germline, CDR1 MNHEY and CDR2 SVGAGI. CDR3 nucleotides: TGTGCCAGCAGTTACGGGGGGGCAGGTTACGAGCAGTACTTC. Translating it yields CASSYGGAGYEQYF.